Presented here are 29 T cell receptor beta chains from one specimen sequenced in a study of CD8 T cells in ankylosing spondylitis. Study-level points and caveats: About 8 highly homologous variants made up a TCR beta motif that seemed to typify ankylosing spondylitis blood.

Their antigens remain unidentified. One entry per CDR3 protein, called by TCRdb with MiXCR from the 5' RACE reads. The profile shows more than 250,000 distinct CDR3 sequences, less than 10% of them singletons. Source material: blood, either unsorted or a sorted T cell fraction (not recorded which). The receptors stem from a male donor with ankylosing spondylitis.

In this sample, this clonotype turned up a few times. This chain uses TRBV4-1 with TRBJ2-1; 7 bases align to TRBD1. The CDR3 loop spans 13 amino acids. V lost 1 base, J lost 15 bases, and 9 bases stayed unmatched. The germline CDR1 and CDR2 sequences are MGHRA and YSYEKL. This CDR3 is CASSQGVLGQSFF. The DNA for the CDR3 is TGCGCCAGCAGCCAAGGAGTTCTGGGACAGTCGTTCTTC.

The chain combines TRBV24-1 with TRBJ2-1, with 9 bases matching TRBD2. V lost 1 base and J lost 3; bases outside the gene matches: 9. Per germline, CDR1 KGHDR and CDR2 SFDVKD. This CDR3 region has 18 residues. The CDR3, as DNA: TGTGCCACCAGTGATTTTACGTTAGCGGGAGACCACTACAATGAGCAGTTCTTC. As protein: CATSDFTLAGDHYNEQFF.

The rearrangement links TRBV29-1 to TRBJ2-7, with D uncertain. Trimming stripped 5 bases from V and 4 bases from J, with 15 bases between. The germline V gene encodes CDR1 SQVTM and CDR2 ANQGSEA. The CDR3 consists of 13 residues. The CDR3 region has the DNA TGCAGCGTTACCGTCTCTACCCGGTACGAGCAGTACTTC. It translates to CSVTVSTRYEQYF.

This clonotype was seen many times. The chain has TRBV20-1 and TRBJ2-1, with a possible D match to TRBD1 (6 bases). Germline lookup yields CDR1 DFQATT and CDR2 SNEGSKA (reference sequence). The CDR3 is 18 amino acids. Trimming stripped 2 bases from V and 0 bases from J, with 20 bases between. The chain's CDR3 is CSARLGASPSSSYNEQFF. CDR3 sequence (DNA): TGCAGTGCTAGACTGGGGGCTAGCCCTTCAAGCTCCTACAATGAGCAGTTCTTC.

This clonotype was recorded many times. This chain links TRBV20-1 with TRBJ2-5; D is uncertain. CDR1 is DFQATT, CDR2 SNEGSKA, per germline (reference sequence). The CDR3 is made up of 14 amino acids. V was cut by 0 bases and J by 1 base, with 9 bases left in between. The CDR3 protein is CSARDMAAQETQYF. The CDR3 nucleotides are TGCAGTGCTAGAGATATGGCAGCCCAAGAGACCCAGTACTTC.

The rearrangement links TRBV7-9 to TRBJ2-7, with TRBD1 matching 9 bases. Germline CDR1 SEHNR, CDR2 FQNEAQ (reference sequence). V gave up 8 bases and J gave up 4 bases; unmatched junction bases: 3. This CDR3 is built from 12 residues. CDR3 sequence: CASGTGLYEQYF. The DNA of the CDR3 is TGTGCCAGCGGGACAGGGTTGTACGAGCAGTACTTC.

The chain is built from TRBV27 and TRBJ2-1, with D possibly TRBD1 on 6 matching bases. V was cut by 3 bases and J by 5 bases, with 14 bases left in between. This CDR3 is built from 15 residues. Germline-derived CDR1 and CDR2 are MNHEY and SMNVEV (reference sequence). CDR3 region: CASSLQGSEDNEQFF. CDR3 coding DNA: TGTGCCAGCAGTTTGCAGGGGTCTGAAGACAATGAGCAGTTCTTC.

This clonotype was counted at least ten times. This chain joins TRBV4-1 and TRBJ1-1, with TRBD1 matching 8 bases. Germline CDR1 is MGHRA and CDR2 is YSYEKL. J lost 4 bases, V lost 1 base, and 5 bases had no gene match. This CDR3 region has 15 residues. The CDR3 DNA sequence: TGCGCCAGCAGCCAAGGTGGACAGGGAAGCACTGAAGCTTTCTTT. This translates into CASSQGGQGSTEAFF.

The V and J genes are TRBV6-1 and TRBJ2-1, with D possibly TRBD2 on 5 matching bases. Trimming shortened V by 8 bases and J by 4 bases, and 18 bases separated the two germline ends. From germline, CDR1 is MNHNS and CDR2 SASEGT. The CDR3 consists of 15 residues. The CDR3 DNA is TGTGCCAGCTACCCGTGGGCGGGTACATACAATGAGCAGTTCTTC. This encodes CASYPWAGTYNEQFF.

This clonotype was recorded a few times. The rearrangement uses TRBV6-2 or TRBV6-3 and TRBJ2-3, with 7 bases matching TRBD1. The germline V gene has CDR1 MNHEY and CDR2 SVGEGT. The CDR3 is made up of 15 amino acids. With 7 bases clipped from V and 6 bases from J, the junction kept 13 bases outside the gene matches. The CDR3 spells CASTYGAGGFDTQYF. Written as DNA, the CDR3 is TGTGCCAGCACCTACGGGGCAGGGGGATTTGATACGCAGTATTTT.

This clonotype occurred a few times. The chain couples TRBV5-4 to TRBJ2-1; 11 bases fit TRBD1. The CDR3 runs to 15 residues. The germline V gene has CDR1 SGHNT and CDR2 YYREEE (reference sequence). The V gene end was trimmed by 4 bases and the J gene end by 6 bases; junction bases not matched to a gene: 6. CDR3: CASSPQGQGVNEQFF. The CDR3 DNA reads as TGTGCCAGCAGCCCACAGGGACAGGGGGTCAATGAGCAGTTCTTC.

V gene TRBV7-3 combines with J gene TRBJ2-5; 13 bases align to TRBD2. The CDR3 contains 15 residues. Trimming at V came to 4 bases and at J to 6 bases, leaving 5 bases not matched to a gene. Germline values: CDR1 SGHTA, CDR2 FQGTGA. Here the CDR3 reads CASSWTSGSPQTQYF. CDR3 in DNA: TGTGCCAGCAGCTGGACTAGCGGGAGTCCCCAGACCCAGTACTTC.

This clonotype was counted many times. The chain employs TRBV2 and TRBJ2-7; D might be TRBD2 (6 bases). CDR3 length: 14 amino acids. V was cut by 2 bases and J by 2 bases, with 10 bases left in between. CDR1 is SNHLY, CDR2 FYNNEI, per germline. CDR3 DNA: TGTGCCAGCAGTGAAAGCCAGCGGGCCTACGAGCAGTACTTC. Translation gives CASSESQRAYEQYF. Full variable domain (rest looked up from reference TRBV2 and TRBJ2-7): EPEVTQTPSHQVTQMGQEVILRCVPISNHLYFYWYRQILGQKVEFLVSFYNNEISEKSEIFDDQFSVERPDGSNFTLKIRSTKLEDSAMYFCASSESQRAYEQYFGPGTRLTVT.

At least ten counts were recorded for this clonotype. The chain recombines TRBV12-3 or TRBV12-4 with TRBJ2-3; D gene unclear. V lost 3 bases and J lost 9, with 13 bases in between. This CDR3 is built from 13 residues. The CDR3 reads CASSFATTPTQYF. The CDR3, as DNA: TGTGCCAGCAGTTTCGCCACAACCCCCACGCAGTATTTT.

This clonotype was counted at least ten times. This chain connects TRBV2 to TRBJ2-1; possibly TRBD1 for D (6 bases). Germline loops: CDR1 SNHLY, CDR2 FYNNEI. The V end was cut by 2 bases, the J end by 1 base, with 6 bases between. The CDR3 extends over 14 amino acids. The CDR3 region has the DNA TGTGCCAGCAGTGAAAGGGGGTCCTACAATGAGCAGTTCTTC. It encodes CASSERGSYNEQFF.

In this sample, this clonotype turned up a few times. The CDR3 sequence: CASSRRVPTGTDTQYF. CDR3 DNA sequence: TGTGCCAGCTCCCGGCGGGTCCCCACTGGCACAGATACGCAGTATTTT. J is TRBJ2-3 and V is TRBV7-9; a possible D gene is TRBD2 (5 bases). Trimming shortened V by 8 bases and J by 1 base, and 19 bases separated the two germline ends. CDR1 and CDR2 (germline): SEHNR, FQNEAQ (reference sequence). The CDR3 has 16 amino acids.

This clonotype was observed many times. This rearrangement joins TRBV7-9 to TRBJ2-1; 8 nucleotides line up with TRBD2. The trim removed 7 bases at V and 0 bases at J, leaving 8 bases unmatched. Per the germline V gene, CDR1 is SEHNR and CDR2 is FQNEAQ (reference sequence). The CDR3 is made up of 16 amino acids. CDR3 bases: TGTGCCAGCATCCCGGGGGGGAGAGGCTCCTACAATGAGCAGTTCTTC. It codes for CASIPGGRGSYNEQFF.

The V gene is TRBV6-1, the J gene TRBJ2-5; perhaps TRBD1 as D (6 bases). Germline-derived CDR1 and CDR2 are MNHNS and SASEGT. The germline V and J ends were trimmed by 4 bases and 1 base, with 16 bases remaining between them. CDR3 length equals 16 residues. The CDR3 DNA reads as TGTGCCAGCAGTGGGGTCCACAGGGCCTCCCAAGAGACCCAGTACTTC. Protein product: CASSGVHRASQETQYF.

The chain combines TRBV9 with TRBJ2-4; D is perhaps TRBD2 (7 bases). The V gene's germline CDR1 is SGDLS and CDR2 YYNGEE. The germline V and J ends were trimmed by 0 bases and 0 bases, with 22 bases remaining between them. The CDR3 contains 20 residues. The CDR3 DNA follows: TGTGCCAGCAGCGTAGACCTCCTCGGGGGGCAGGACAAAGCCAAAAACATTCAGTACTTC. This translates into CASSVDLLGGQDKAKNIQYF. Using reference TRBV9 and TRBJ2-4 for the parts outside the CDR3, the full variable domain is DSGVTQTPKHLITATGQRVTLRCSPRSGDLSVYWYQQSLDQGLQFLIQYYNGEERAKGNILERFSAQQFPDLHSELNLSSLELGDSALYFCASSVDLLGGQDKAKNIQYFGAGTRLSVL.

In its sample, this clonotype was seen many times. The chain combines TRBV5-1 with TRBJ2-1; tentative D call: TRBD1 (5 bases). Trimming removed 3 bases from V and 5 bases from J, with 9 bases in between. The CDR3 is 13 amino acids. Germline V gene data show CDR1 as SGHRS and CDR2 as YFSETQ. The CDR3 sequence: CASSWGRNNEQFF. The CDR3 region has the DNA TGCGCCAGCAGCTGGGGCCGTAACAATGAGCAGTTCTTC.

This clonotype was recorded at least ten times. The rearrangement uses TRBV20-1 and TRBJ2-7, with 11 bases fitting TRBD2. From germline, CDR1 is DFQATT and CDR2 SNEGSKA (reference sequence). The V gene end was trimmed by 0 bases and the J gene end by 5 bases; junction bases not matched to a gene: 6. CDR3 length equals 15 residues. The CDR3 DNA is TGCAGTGCTAGAGAGGCTAGCGGGAGGTCCCACGAGCAGTACTTC. This codes for CSAREASGRSHEQYF.

A few counts support this clonotype. CDR3 residues: CASSLGGEKTQYF. The CDR3 DNA follows: TGTGCCAGCAGCTTAGGCGGGGAGAAGACCCAGTACTTC. The V call is TRBV13, the J call TRBJ2-5; tentatively, D is TRBD2 (5 bases). V lost 0 bases and J lost 6, with 8 bases in between. The CDR3 covers 13 residues. Per the germline V gene, CDR1 is PRHDT and CDR2 is FYEKMQ (reference sequence).

This clonotype has at least ten counts. The chain couples TRBV29-1 to TRBJ1-1; 9 bases map to TRBD1. The CDR3 contains 15 residues. Germline CDR1 is SQVTM and CDR2 is ANQGSEA. V shed 6 bases, J shed 1 base, and the junction held 9 bases outside the gene matches. The CDR3, as DNA: TGCAGCGTCAGACAACAGGGGGCTGGGAACACTGAAGCTTTCTTT. Protein: CSVRQQGAGNTEAFF.

This clonotype was seen many times. This sequence joins TRBV20-1 and TRBJ2-7; 13 bases agree with TRBD2. Trimming at V came to 4 bases and at J to 4 bases, leaving 4 bases not matched to a gene. CDR3 length: 14 amino acids. Looked up from germline, CDR1 is DFQATT and CDR2 is SNEGSKA (reference sequence). DNA of the CDR3: TGCAGTGCTACCGGACTAGCGGGAGTATACGAGCAGTACTTC. This sequence encodes CSATGLAGVYEQYF.

This clonotype was counted a few times. The gene calls are TRBV3-1 and TRBJ2-1; 7 bases are a match to TRBD2. The CDR3 contains 15 residues. The trim removed 1 base at V and 12 bases at J, leaving 12 bases unmatched. The germline V gene has CDR1 LGHDT and CDR2 YNNKEL (reference sequence). The CDR3 DNA sequence: TGTGCCAGCAGCCAAGGACGACTAGGGCCGGGGGGGCAGTTCTTC. This encodes CASSQGRLGPGGQFF.

The chain combines TRBV9 with TRBJ1-1; no clear D gene. CDR1 and CDR2 (germline): SGDLS, YYNGEE. Deletions cut 0 bases from V and 0 bases from J, with 9 bases between. This CDR3 spans 15 amino acids. The CDR3: CASSVGAEVNTEAFF. Written as DNA, the CDR3 is TGTGCCAGCAGCGTAGGGGCCGAAGTGAACACTGAAGCTTTCTTT.

This chain links TRBV7-6 with TRBJ1-5; D remains unclear. This CDR3 is built from 13 residues. The V and J ends lost 5 bases and 8 bases respectively, with 13 bases between them. Germline CDR1 is SGHVS and CDR2 is FNYEAQ. The CDR3 DNA is TGTGCCAGCAGCCTAACGGTGGGAGAGCCCCAGCATTTT. Its translation: CASSLTVGEPQHF.

This clonotype was detected a few times. The V and J genes are TRBV6-5 and TRBJ1-6; D is ambiguous. V dropped 2 bases and J dropped 0 bases, with 5 bases sitting between them. The CDR3 extends over 15 amino acids. Germline lookup yields CDR1 MNHEY and CDR2 SVGAGI. The CDR3 DNA follows: TGTGCCAGCAGTTACCAGAGCTCCTATAATTCACCCCTCCACTTT. Protein product: CASSYQSSYNSPLHF.

This chain connects TRBV20-1 to TRBJ2-7; 12 bases are a match to TRBD2. The ends lost 0 bases at V and 5 bases at J; junction bases unmatched: 8. The CDR3 spans 16 residues. CDR1 and CDR2 (germline): DFQATT, SNEGSKA (reference sequence). DNA of the CDR3: TGCAGTGCTAGAGAACCTCTAGCGGGAGGGAGTAACGAGCAGTACTTC. It is translated as CSAREPLAGGSNEQYF.